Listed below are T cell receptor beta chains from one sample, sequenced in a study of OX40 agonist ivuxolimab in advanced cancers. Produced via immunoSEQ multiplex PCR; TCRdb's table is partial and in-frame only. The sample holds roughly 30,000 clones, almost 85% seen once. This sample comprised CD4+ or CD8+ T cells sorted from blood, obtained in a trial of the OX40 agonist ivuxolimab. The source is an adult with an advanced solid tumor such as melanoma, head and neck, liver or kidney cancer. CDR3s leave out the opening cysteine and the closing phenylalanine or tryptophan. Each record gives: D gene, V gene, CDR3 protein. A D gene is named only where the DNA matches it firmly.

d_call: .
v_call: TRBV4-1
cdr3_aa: ASSHIQGGESNYGYT

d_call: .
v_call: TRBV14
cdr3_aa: ASSQTGNTGELF

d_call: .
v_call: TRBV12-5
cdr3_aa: ASVTEGVGTEAF

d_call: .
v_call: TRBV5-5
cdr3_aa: ASSLVSNTGELF

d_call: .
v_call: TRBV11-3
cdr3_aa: ASSLVPGDPQNYEQY

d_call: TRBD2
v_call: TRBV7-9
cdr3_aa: ASSNLAASSYEQY

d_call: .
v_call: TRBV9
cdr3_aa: ASSVAVPGELF

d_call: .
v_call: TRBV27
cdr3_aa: ASSPTPIATNEKLF

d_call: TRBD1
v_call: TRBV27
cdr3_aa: ASSLSDWQGANYGYT

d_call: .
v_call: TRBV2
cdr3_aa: ASRVDSYNSPLH

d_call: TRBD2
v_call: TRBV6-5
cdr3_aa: ASSYSRLAGFYEQY

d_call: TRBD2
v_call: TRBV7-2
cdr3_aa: ASSTGLIDTQY

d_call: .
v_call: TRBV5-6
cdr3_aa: ASSSRVLVEAF

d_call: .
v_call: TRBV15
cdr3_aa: ATSRDPLGTPDEKLF

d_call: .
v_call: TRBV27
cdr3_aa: ASSTVSYEQY

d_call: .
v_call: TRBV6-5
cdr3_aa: ASRLTGNTGELF

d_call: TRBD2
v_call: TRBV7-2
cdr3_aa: ASSAYGAGDYNEQF

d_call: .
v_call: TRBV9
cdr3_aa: ASSHPTTGPSGNTIY

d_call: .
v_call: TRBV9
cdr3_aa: ASSPPSGGGGTYNEQF

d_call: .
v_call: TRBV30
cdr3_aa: AWSSPYEQY

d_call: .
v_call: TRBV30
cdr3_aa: AWMTRTDGYT

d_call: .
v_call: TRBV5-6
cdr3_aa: ASSLVLELGYTDTQY

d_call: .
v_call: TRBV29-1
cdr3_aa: SGHDLGGTLYEQY

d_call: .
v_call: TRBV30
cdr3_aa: AWSSGGGPFAEQY

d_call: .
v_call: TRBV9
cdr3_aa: ASSPKVTGTWGYT

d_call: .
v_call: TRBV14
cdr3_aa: ASRGDDGLNEKLF

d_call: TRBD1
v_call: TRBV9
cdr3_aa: ASSVFRGRGNEQF

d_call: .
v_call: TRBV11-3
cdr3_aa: ASSSYTDTQY

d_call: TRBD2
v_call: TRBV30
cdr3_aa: AWSYREGPEQY

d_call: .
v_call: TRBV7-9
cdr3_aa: ASSLATGRTNYGYT

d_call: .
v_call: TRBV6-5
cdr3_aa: ASSLRTTGEQY

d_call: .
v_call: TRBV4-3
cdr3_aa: ASSQDQFGDTEAF

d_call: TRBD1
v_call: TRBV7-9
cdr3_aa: ASTAATGGLDTQY

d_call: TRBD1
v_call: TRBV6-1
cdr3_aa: ASSEMGTGVNEQF

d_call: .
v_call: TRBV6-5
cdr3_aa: ASRHTPDQPQH